These T cell receptor beta chains were read from a single sample in a study of T cell repertoires in cytomegalovirus infection. TCRdb re-called the reads through MiXCR, storing one row per CDR3 protein. The data hold 80,000 or so distinct CDR3 sequences, with approximately 40% observed a single time. No antigen has been identified for these receptors. Sequences were derived from CD8+ T cells from cultured PBMCs, sampled from culture after CMV antigen stimulation. The source is a human donor in good health (CMV status not recorded). Some clones in this sample may be carry-over from other donors' samples. CDR3s include the opening cysteine and the closing phenylalanine or tryptophan. A D gene is named only where the DNA matches it firmly. The size field is filled for only some rows; it gives once, few, many or a size class.

>-|TRBJ2-1|14|-|TRBV12-3/TRBV12-4
CASSLAREGDEQFF
TGTGCCAGCAGTTTAGCTAGAGAGGGGGATGAGCAGTTCTTC
>-|TRBJ2-5|15|TRBD2|TRBV2
CASSESRGGQETQYF
TGTGCCAGCAGTGAATCGCGGGGGGGCCAAGAGACCCAGTACTTC
>-|TRBJ1-1|14|-|TRBV12-5
CASGQGGPQYEAFF
TGTGCTAGTGGCCAGGGAGGGCCCCAATACGAGGCTTTCTTT
>once|TRBJ2-5|15|TRBD1|TRBV6-1
CASSADRGAQETQYF
TGTGCCAGCAGCGCGGACAGGGGGGCCCAAGAGACCCAGTACTTC
>-|TRBJ2-7|15|-|TRBV7-9
CASSSMTRKFAEQYF
TGTGCCAGCAGCTCAATGACACGAAAGTTCGCCGAGCAGTACTTC
>once|TRBJ2-1|16|TRBD2|TRBV27
CASSLSGGRTYNEQFF
TGTGCCAGCAGCCTTAGCGGGGGCCGAACTTACAATGAGCAGTTCTTC
>many|TRBJ2-3|15|TRBD1|TRBV7-2
CASSDTGGLTDTQYF
TGTGCCAGCAGCGATACAGGGGGGCTCACAGATACGCAGTATTTT
>-|TRBJ2-2|17|-|TRBV6-2/TRBV6-3
CASTNRPDSRFTGELFF
TGTGCCAGCACTAACAGGCCGGACAGCAGGTTCACCGGGGAGCTGTTTTTT
>few|TRBJ2-7|15|TRBD2|TRBV7-9
CASSLFGGVPYEQYF
TGTGCCAGCAGCTTATTCGGGGGGGTACCCTACGAGCAGTACTTC
>-|TRBJ2-2|14|TRBD1|TRBV5-1
CASRRTGGTGELFF
TGCGCCAGCAGAAGGACAGGGGGCACCGGGGAGCTGTTTTTT
>-|TRBJ2-1|17|TRBD2|TRBV11-2
CASSSGSSGGVFDEQFF
TGTGCCAGCAGCTCCGGATCGAGCGGGGGAGTCTTTGATGAGCAGTTCTTC
>-|TRBJ2-7|16|TRBD1|TRBV29-1
CSVEAVGDRGSYEQYF
TGCAGCGTTGAAGCGGTAGGGGACAGGGGGTCCTACGAGCAGTACTTC
>-|TRBJ2-2|18|TRBD2|TRBV6-1
CASSLGAGLAGGFWELFF
TGTGCCAGCAGTCTGGGGGCGGGACTAGCGGGGGGATTTTGGGAGCTGTTTTTT
>-|TRBJ1-5|16|-|TRBV28
CASSLRGDRVDQPQHF
TGTGCCAGCAGTTTAAGGGGCGACAGAGTTGATCAGCCCCAGCATTTT
>-|TRBJ1-1|14|TRBD1|TRBV27
CASSSGQGYTEAFF
TGTGCCAGCAGTTCCGGACAGGGTTACACTGAAGCTTTCTTT
>-|TRBJ2-1|18|TRBD2|TRBV13
CASSLGLLAGGPKNEQFF
TGTGCCAGCAGCTTAGGCCTCCTAGCGGGGGGGCCTAAAAATGAGCAGTTCTTC
>few|TRBJ2-1|16|TRBD2|TRBV7-3
CASSKKRVAGNNEQFF
TGTGCCAGCAGCAAAAAACGGGTAGCGGGCAACAATGAGCAGTTCTTC
>-|TRBJ2-1|15|TRBD1|TRBV28
CASSCRDRGLHEQFF
TGTGCCAGCAGTTGCCGGGACAGGGGGCTACATGAGCAGTTCTTC
>-|TRBJ2-1|13|-|TRBV19
CASSIYPSEEQFF
TGTGCCAGTAGTATTTATCCGTCAGAGGAGCAGTTCTTC
>-|TRBJ2-1|18|TRBD2|TRBV27
CASTSGLAGGSSYNEQFF
TGTGCCAGCACCTCGGGACTAGCGGGGGGGAGCTCCTACAATGAGCAGTTCTTC
>few|TRBJ2-7|14|-|TRBV7-4
CASSGGLNSYEQYF
TGTGCCAGCAGCGGCGGACTTAACTCCTACGAGCAGTACTTC
>-|TRBJ2-7|13|-|TRBV27
CASSLSDRREQYF
TGTGCCAGCAGTTTATCGGATCGTCGCGAGCAGTACTTC
>-|TRBJ2-7|17|TRBD1|TRBV7-4
CASSRLQGTEVSYEQYF
TGTGCCAGCAGCCGCCTTCAAGGGACAGAAGTATCCTACGAGCAGTACTTC
>-|TRBJ2-6|15|-|TRBV6-5
CASSYGGSGANALTF
TGTGCCAGCAGTTACGGGGGCTCTGGGGCCAACGCCCTGACTTTC
>many|TRBJ1-5|13|TRBD1|TRBV7-6
CASSRDRVQPQHF
TGTGCCAGCAGCAGAGACAGGGTTCAGCCCCAGCATTTT
>many|TRBJ2-7|15|-|TRBV7-2
CASSMGAGAGDEQYF
TGTGCCAGCAGTATGGGGGCAGGGGCGGGTGACGAGCAGTACTTC
>once|TRBJ1-2|15|-|TRBV20-1
CSAWDGEGSGYGYTF
TGCAGTGCCTGGGATGGCGAGGGTTCGGGGTATGGCTACACCTTC
>few|TRBJ2-7|14|-|TRBV2
CASSVGDLTYEQYF
TGTGCCAGCAGTGTTGGGGACTTAACCTACGAGCAGTACTTC
>-|TRBJ2-1|17|TRBD2|TRBV7-2
CASSPFTLAGVYNEQFF
TGTGCCAGCAGCCCCTTTACCCTAGCGGGGGTATACAATGAGCAGTTCTTC
>-|TRBJ1-2|14|-|TRBV12-3/TRBV12-4
CASSLSGDDYGYTF
TGTGCCAGCAGTTTATCAGGGGACGACTATGGCTACACCTTC
>-|TRBJ1-5|15|-|TRBV7-8
CASSSDPIGNQPQHF
TGTGCCAGCAGCTCGGATCCAATTGGCAATCAGCCCCAGCATTTT
>-|TRBJ2-3|15|TRBD2|TRBV2
CARREGHGSTDTQYF
TGTGCCAGGCGGGAGGGACACGGCTCCACAGATACGCAGTATTTT
>-|TRBJ1-5|19|-|TRBV27
CASSLSWLKGLGSNQPQHF
TGTGCCAGCAGTTTATCATGGCTAAAAGGGTTGGGTAGCAATCAGCCCCAGCATTTT
>once|TRBJ1-1|17|-|TRBV28
CASSLNGGGRMNTEAFF
TGTGCCAGCAGTTTAAATGGAGGGGGTCGCATGAACACTGAAGCTTTCTTT
>few|TRBJ1-6|15|-|TRBV14
CASSQGPDYNSPLHF
TGTGCCAGCAGCCAAGGACCGGACTATAATTCACCCCTCCACTTT
>-|TRBJ2-2|13|-|TRBV19
CASSISLAGELFF
TGTGCCAGTAGTATTAGCCTGGCCGGGGAGCTGTTTTTT